This T cell receptor beta chain was recorded in a study of cytomegalovirus exposure and HLA in healthy donors. Study at large: Sequencing of about 200 million T cells in an earlier analysis found 120 million or so unique TCR beta sequences. The study's findings and limits: Sequencing depth roughly uniform across donors was assumed in presence/absence analyses. Most subjects' HLA-A and HLA-B alleles were reportedly predicted from TCR beta sequences. The majority of TCR sequences were rare, yet some public TCRs appeared in many donors.

On this clone: Its target is unknown.

Use of 60 Vbeta and 13 Jbeta primers characterized the PCR. The protocol was immunoSEQ multiplex PCR, while the TCRdb copy is restricted to in-frame clones and leaves out a portion. The sample yields about 150,000 clones, more than 60% seen once. The sample comprised PBMCs. This TCR derives from a man in his forties in good health and CMV-seropositive.

The CDR3 DNA follows: TGTGCCAGTAGTATCAGTTTCATGAACACTGAAGCTTTCTTT. It encodes CASSISFMNTEAFF. The chain couples TRBV19 to TRBJ1-1; D is unclear. Germline V gene lookup returns CDR1 LNHDA and CDR2 SQIVND (reference sequence). V was cut by 3 bases and J by 0 bases, with 8 bases left in between. This CDR3 has 14 amino acids. The full variable domain, rest sourced from reference TRBV19 and TRBJ1-1, is DGGITQSPKYLFRKEGQNVTLSCEQNLNHDAMYWYRQDPGQGLRLIYYSQIVNDFQKGDIAEGYSVSREKKESFPLTVTSAQKNPTAFYLCASSISFMNTEAFFGQGTRLTVV.